Presented here are 6 T cell receptor beta chains from one specimen sequenced in a study of T cells in Graves' hyperthyroidism and ophthalmopathy. Amplified regions were TCR beta CDR3 sequences from RNA transcripts. An initial round of RT-PCR targeting the TCR CDR3 relied on the HTBI primer set. TCRdb independently ran MiXCR on the multiplex PCR reads; one entry per CDR3 protein. The repertoire holds roughly 740,000 distinct CDR3 sequences, with over 15% as singletons. Sequences were obtained from blood. The receptors here all came from a man in his late teens or twenties with Graves' hyperthyroidism.

V usage is TRBV28 and J usage is TRBJ1-3, with TRBD1 matching over 8 bases. The CDR3 is 15 amino acids. V was clipped by 5 bases and J by 4 bases; unmatched bases: 7. The germline CDR1 and CDR2 sequences are MDHEN and SYDVKM. This CDR3 is CASSSPGTGGNTIYF. The CDR3 DNA sequence: TGTGCCAGCAGTAGCCCCGGGACAGGCGGAAACACCATATATTTT.

This clonotype was seen a single time. V gene TRBV14 combines with J gene TRBJ2-1; 10 positions match TRBD1. Germline-derived CDR1 and CDR2 are SGHDN and FVKESK. The CDR3 covers 13 residues. Trimming cost V 6 bases and J 10 bases; bases outside gene matches: 6. In DNA, the CDR3 is TGTGCCAGCAGTTTCGGACAGGGGGGCGAGCAGTTCTTC. Protein: CASSFGQGGEQFF.

The V call is TRBV19, the J call TRBJ2-1, with 8 bases lining up with TRBD1. This CDR3 is built from 14 residues. The germline V gene has CDR1 LNHDA and CDR2 SQIVND (reference sequence). The junction had 12 bases not matched to a gene; V was cut back by 7 bases and J by 10 bases. Here the CDR3 DNA reads TGTGCCAGTACTTCATGGACAGGGTCCCGCGAGCAGTTCTTC. It encodes CASTSWTGSREQFF.

Concerning this clonotype: The junction differs from germline at one of its ends, possibly a read error. The chain employs TRBV12-3 or TRBV12-4 and TRBJ2-1; D gene unclear. This CDR3 contains 15 residues. CDR3 region: CAGSLEGGIFNEQFF. The DNA of the CDR3 is TGTGCCGGCAGTTTAGAAGGTGGTATCTTCAATGAGCAGTTCTTC.

This clonotype turned up a few times. The CDR3 protein is CASSFDGRGNEKLFF. The CDR3 region has the DNA TGTGCCAGCAGTTTCGATGGCAGGGGTAATGAAAAACTGTTTTTT. The J gene is TRBJ1-4, the V gene TRBV27, with D possibly TRBD1 on 6 matching bases. Germline V gene lookup returns CDR1 MNHEY and CDR2 SMNVEV (reference sequence). The CDR3 extends over 15 amino acids. Trimming pared 3 bases from V and 4 bases from J, leaving 12 bases between.

The chain employs TRBV4-1 and TRBJ2-7; D possibly matches TRBD1 or TRBD2 (6 bases each). CDR1 MGHRA and CDR2 YSYEKL come from the germline V gene. The CDR3 is 15 amino acids. Trimming removed 3 bases at V and 3 bases at J, with 15 bases between. The CDR3 nucleotides are TGCGCCAGCAGCCAGCGCGGGGACACGAACTACGAGCAGTACTTC. Translating it yields CASSQRGDTNYEQYF.